This T cell receptor beta chain was captured by sequencing in a study of OX40 agonist ivuxolimab in advanced cancers. To note about this clone: One end of the junction does not line up with germline, which may come from a read error.

The table came from immunoSEQ multiplex PCR; TCRdb's copy has only in-frame clones and leaves some out. The sample has just over 95,000 clones; over 75% are singletons. Per germline, CDR1 SGHRS and CDR2 YFSETQ. The CDR3 is 14 amino acids. The sequence came from an adult with an advanced solid tumor such as melanoma, head and neck, liver or kidney cancer. The chain is built from TRBV5-1 and TRBJ2-7, with D uncertain. The sample was CD4+ or CD8+ T cells sorted from blood, taken in a trial of the OX40 agonist ivuxolimab. CDR3 nucleotides: TGCGCCAGCAGCCAGAGATCCGTCTTCTACGGGCAGTACTTC. It translates to CASSQRSVFYGQYF.